This TCR beta chain originates from a study of blood T cell repertoires in COVID-19. Measured with immunoSEQ multiplex PCR; TCRdb has only the in-frame clones, and not every one. Of approximately 180,000 clones in the sample, over 80% were seen once. The V gene's germline CDR1 is SGHTA and CDR2 FQGNSA. This CDR3 is built from 15 residues. J gave up 2 bases and V 4 bases, and 3 bases lay outside the gene matches. J is TRBJ1-5 and V is TRBV7-2, with TRBD1 matching over 9 bases. This clonotype was obtained from a woman aged 40 to 50 with COVID-19, enrolled during active disease. The sequencing sample was made of peripheral blood. The DNA for the CDR3 is TGTGCCAGCAGCTCGGGACAGGGTGGCAATCAGCCCCAGCATTTT. Translation: CASSSGQGGNQPQHF.